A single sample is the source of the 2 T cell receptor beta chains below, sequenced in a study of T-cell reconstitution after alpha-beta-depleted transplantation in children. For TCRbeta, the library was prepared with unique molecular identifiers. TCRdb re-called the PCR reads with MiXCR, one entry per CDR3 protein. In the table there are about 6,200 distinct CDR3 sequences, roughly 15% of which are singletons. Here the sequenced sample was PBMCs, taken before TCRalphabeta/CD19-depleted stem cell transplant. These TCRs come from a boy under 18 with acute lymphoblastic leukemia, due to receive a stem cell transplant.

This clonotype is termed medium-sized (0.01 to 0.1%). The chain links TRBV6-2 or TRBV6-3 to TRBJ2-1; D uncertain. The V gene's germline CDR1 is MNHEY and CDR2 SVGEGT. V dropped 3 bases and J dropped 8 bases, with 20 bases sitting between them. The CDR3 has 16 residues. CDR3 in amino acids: CASSYWTAEMSDEQFF. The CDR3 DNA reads TGTGCCAGCAGTTATTGGACCGCAGAGATGTCCGATGAGCAGTTCTTC.

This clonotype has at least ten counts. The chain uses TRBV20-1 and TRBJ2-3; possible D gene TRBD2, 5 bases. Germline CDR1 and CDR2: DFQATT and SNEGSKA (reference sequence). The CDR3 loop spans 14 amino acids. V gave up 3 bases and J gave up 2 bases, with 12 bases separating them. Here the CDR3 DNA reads TGCAGTGCTAGTACGGGCGGGCACACAGATACGCAGTATTTT. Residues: CSASTGGHTDTQYF.